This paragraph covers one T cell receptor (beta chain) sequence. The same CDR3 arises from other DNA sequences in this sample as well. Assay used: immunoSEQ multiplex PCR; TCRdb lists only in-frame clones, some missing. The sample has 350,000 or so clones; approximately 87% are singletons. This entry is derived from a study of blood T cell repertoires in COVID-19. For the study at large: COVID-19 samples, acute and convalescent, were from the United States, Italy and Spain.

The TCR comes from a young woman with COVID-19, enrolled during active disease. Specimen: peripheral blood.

The CDR3 DNA reads as TGTGCCAGCAGCTTAGTGGGCGGGAGCACAGATACGCAGTATTTT. Translated: CASSLVGGSTDTQYF. The chain links TRBV11-2 to TRBJ2-3, with TRBD2 as a possible D gene (5 bases). The CDR3 is made up of 15 amino acids. Germline CDR1 is SGHAT and CDR2 is FQNNGV. Deletions cut 1 base from V and 0 bases from J, with 8 bases between. The full variable domain, its missing parts supplied by reference TRBV11-2 and TRBJ2-3, is EAGVAQSPRYKIIEKRQSVAFWCNPISGHATLYWYQQILGQGPKLLIQFQNNGVVDDSQLPKDRFSAERLKGVDSTLKIQPAKLEDSAVYLCASSLVGGSTDTQYFGPGTRLTVL.